This T cell receptor (beta chain) comes out of a study of blood T cell repertoires in COVID-19. Study details: Collection of acute and convalescent COVID-19 samples took place in the United States, Italy and Spain. Sample material is recorded as cDNA or gDNA derived from T cells, B-cell-depleted T cells, or PBMCs.

One Seattle source followed patients from active infection through their disease course. Authors' processing steps: Reference gene primer amplification yielded estimated nucleated cell counts. Profiled with immunoSEQ multiplex PCR; TCRdb holds only in-frame clones, not every one. V and J calls and clone size are those listed in that table; D and trimming were worked out from the DNA. The profile shows tens of thousands of clones, 80% to 90% of them singletons. V lost 0 bases to trimming and J lost 6 bases, with 11 bases between them. The germline CDR1 and CDR2 sequences are SGHNT and YENEEA. The CDR3 loop spans 14 amino acids.

The clonotype originates from a man at least 80 years old with COVID-19, enrolled during active disease. The sequencing sample was made of peripheral blood. The chain combines TRBV11-3 with TRBJ1-2, with D perhaps TRBD1 (6 bases). The CDR3 DNA sequence: TGTGCCAGCAGCTTAGACAGGGGAAGGAATGGCTACACCTTC. Its translation: CASSLDRGRNGYTF.